One and the same sample provided the 25 T cell receptor beta chains below, sequenced in a study of OX40 agonist ivuxolimab in advanced cancers. Measured with immunoSEQ multiplex PCR; TCRdb has only the in-frame clones, and not every one. The profile shows around 31,000 clones, roughly 80% of them singletons. The sample here was CD4+ or CD8+ T cells sorted from blood, taken in a trial of the OX40 agonist ivuxolimab. Receptor source: an adult with an advanced solid tumor such as melanoma, head and neck, liver or kidney cancer.

This chain uses TRBV7-9 with TRBJ1-2, with D unclear. Germline CDR1 and CDR2: SEHNR and FQNEAQ (reference sequence). The ends were cut back, 1 base at V and 2 bases at J, with 5 bases in the middle. The CDR3 is 13 residues long. CDR3 nucleotide sequence: TGTGCCAGCAGCTTAGGCAAAAACTATGGCTACACCTTC. It translates to CASSLGKNYGYTF.

The rearrangement links TRBV30 to TRBJ1-1; no clear D. The CDR3 spans 13 residues. Trimming shortened V by 8 bases and J by 4 bases, and 17 bases separated the two germline ends. Per germline, CDR1 GTSNPN and CDR2 SVGIG (reference sequence). The CDR3 DNA sequence: TGTGCCCTGCTGAGTGAGGGCGGCACTGAAGCTTTCTTT. Translation gives CALLSEGGTEAFF.

This sequence joins TRBV5-1 and TRBJ1-1, with a possible D match to TRBD1 (6 bases). Trimming cost V 2 bases and J 0 bases, with 8 bases left between them. This CDR3 has 14 amino acids. Germline V gene sequence: CDR1 SGHRS, CDR2 YFSETQ. The CDR3 DNA reads as TGCGCCAGCAGCTTTTCAGGGGTGAACACTGAAGCTTTCTTT. It specifies CASSFSGVNTEAFF.

The genes are TRBV28 and TRBJ2-7; D uncertain. Germline-derived CDR1 and CDR2 are MDHEN and SYDVKM. V shed 9 bases and J shed 2 bases, with 14 bases lying between them. There are 13 residues in the CDR3. CDR3 in amino acids: CASKSFLTYEQYF. The CDR3 DNA sequence: TGTGCCAGTAAGTCATTTCTTACCTACGAGCAGTACTTC.

The chain carries TRBV11-3 and TRBJ2-3, with 8 bases fitting TRBD2. After removal of 0 bases from V and 4 bases from J, the junction contained 6 bases not matched to a gene. Germline values: CDR1 SGHNT, CDR2 YENEEA. The CDR3 spans 16 residues. CDR3 bases: TGTGCCAGCAGCTTAGAAGCCGGGAGGGGCGCAGATACGCAGTATTTT. Protein product: CASSLEAGRGADTQYF. Using reference TRBV11-3 and TRBJ2-3 for the parts outside the CDR3, the full variable domain is EAGVVQSPRYKIIEKKQPVAFWCNPISGHNTLYWYLQNLGQGPELLIRYENEEAVDDSQLPKDRFSAERLKGVDSTLKIQPAELGDSAVYLCASSLEAGRGADTQYFGPGTRLTVL.

This clone was seen a single time. The genes are TRBV6-6 and TRBJ1-1, with TRBD1 matching 10 bases. Looked up from germline, CDR1 is MNHNY and CDR2 is SVGAGI (reference sequence). Trimming removed 5 bases from V and 2 bases from J; junction bases left unmatched: 2. The CDR3 extends over 14 amino acids. CDR3 sequence (DNA): TGTGCCAGCAGTGACAGGGGGCATAACACTGAAGCTTTCTTT. It specifies CASSDRGHNTEAFF.

The J gene is TRBJ1-3, the V gene TRBV4-2; tentative D call: TRBD1 (6 bases). Trimming cost V 4 bases and J 3 bases, with 19 bases left between them. Per germline, CDR1 LGHNA and CDR2 YNFKEQ. The CDR3 length is 17 residues. DNA for the CDR3: TGTGCCAGCAGCCGGGAAAAGACAGGAGGTAGTGGAAACACCATATATTTT. Amino acids: CASSREKTGGSGNTIYF.

V and J are TRBV28 and TRBJ1-3; TRBD1 aligns across 10 bases. Trimming at V came to 2 bases and at J to 4 bases, leaving 14 bases not matched to a gene. The CDR3 length is 19 residues. The germline gives CDR1 MDHEN, CDR2 SYDVKM. CDR3 amino acids: CASSLAGTGDDWGGNTIYF. The CDR3 bases are TGTGCCAGCAGTTTAGCCGGGACAGGGGACGATTGGGGAGGAAACACCATATATTTT.

The chain links TRBV28 to TRBJ1-5; no definite D call. The CDR3 is 15 residues long. Germline CDR1 MDHEN, CDR2 SYDVKM. Trimming left V 6 bases short and J 0 bases short, with 12 bases between. The DNA for the CDR3 is TGTGCCAGCAGCGAAAGTGGAAATAGCAATCAGCCCCAGCATTTT. Translating it yields CASSESGNSNQPQHF.

The rearrangement uses TRBV29-1 and TRBJ1-1, with unresolved D. Germline lookup yields CDR1 SQVTM and CDR2 ANQGSEA. CDR3 length: 14 amino acids. CDR3 sequence reads: CGIDSEVVNTEAFF. Written as DNA, the CDR3 is TGCGGTATAGACTCGGAGGTCGTGAACACTGAAGCTTTCTTT.

The count of this clone is one. The rearrangement uses TRBV29-1 and TRBJ2-5; perhaps TRBD2 as D (5 bases). V was clipped by 2 bases and J by 5 bases, with 9 bases between them. CDR1 is SQVTM and CDR2 is ANQGSEA in the germline V gene. This CDR3 has 12 amino acids. This CDR3 reads CSVESGVETQYF. CDR3 nucleotide sequence: TGCAGCGTTGAATCCGGGGTGGAGACCCAGTACTTC.

V usage is TRBV19 and J usage is TRBJ2-1; TRBD2 agrees at 11 bases. Trimming removed 5 bases from V and 4 bases from J; junction bases left unmatched: 16. Germline CDR1 is LNHDA and CDR2 is SQIVND (reference sequence). The CDR3 sequence is 19 residues long. The CDR3 loop reads CASSPRLTGGLAAYNEQFF. The CDR3 DNA is TGTGCCAGTAGTCCGCGCTTGACCGGGGGACTAGCGGCGTACAATGAGCAGTTCTTC.

CDR3 nucleotides: TGTGCCAGTAGTAATCGGGAGTTCTCTGGAAACACCATATATTTT. Encoded protein: CASSNREFSGNTIYF. The genes are TRBV19 and TRBJ1-3, with D unclear. Trimming left V 4 bases short and J 0 bases short, with 10 bases between. The CDR3 covers 15 residues. Germline V gene sequence: CDR1 LNHDA, CDR2 SQIVND (reference sequence).

The gene calls are TRBV9 and TRBJ1-2, with TRBD1 identical over 7 bases. The length of the CDR3 is 15 residues. The germline CDR1 and CDR2 sequences are SGDLS and YYNGEE. Trimming took 2 bases from V and 5 from J; bases not matched to a gene: 9. In nucleotides, the CDR3 is TGTGCCAGCAGCGTTACAGGGGCCGCGCAGTATGGCTACACCTTC. Amino acid sequence: CASSVTGAAQYGYTF.

This chain's CDR3 is CSVSPRATEAQYF. CDR3 DNA sequence: TGCAGCGTCAGCCCCCGGGCCACGGAGGCCCAGTACTTC. The chain uses TRBV29-1 and TRBJ2-5; perhaps TRBD2 as D (5 bases). V lost 6 bases and J 9 bases, leaving 20 bases between the germline ends. This CDR3 is 13 amino acids long. CDR1 is SQVTM, CDR2 ANQGSEA, per germline.

This sequence joins TRBV9 and TRBJ2-7, with D unresolved. CDR3 length equals 14 residues. Germline V lookup: CDR1 SGDLS, CDR2 YYNGEE. The V gene lost 2 bases and the J gene lost 0 bases, with 9 bases spanning the gap. The DNA of the CDR3 is TGTGCCAGCAGCGTGGGCGGAAGCTCCTACGAGCAGTACTTC. Translating it yields CASSVGGSSYEQYF.

The V call is TRBV6-5, the J call TRBJ1-2, with 11 bases lining up with TRBD1. The V gene end was trimmed by 5 bases and the J gene end by 7 bases; junction bases not matched to a gene: 6. The CDR3 covers 14 residues. Germline lookup yields CDR1 MNHEY and CDR2 SVGAGI. The CDR3 DNA follows: TGTGCCAGCAGTCACGGACAGGGGGCGAGTGGCTACACCTTC. This translates into CASSHGQGASGYTF.

This sequence joins TRBV28 and TRBJ1-2; no clear D gene. This CDR3 is built from 13 residues. Trimming stripped 3 bases from V and 7 bases from J, with 12 bases between. Germline lookup yields CDR1 MDHEN and CDR2 SYDVKM. The CDR3 DNA is TGTGCCAGCAGTTTCACGGGGTTCTTTGGCTACACCTTC. This codes for CASSFTGFFGYTF.

The rearrangement uses TRBV6-5 and TRBJ1-5; D is undetermined. The germline V gene encodes CDR1 MNHEY and CDR2 SVGAGI. Trimming removed 8 bases from V and 4 bases from J, with 15 bases in between. This CDR3 is 14 amino acids long. CDR3 region: CASLRAGKNQPQHF. CDR3 sequence (DNA): TGTGCCAGCCTGAGGGCAGGTAAAAATCAGCCCCAGCATTTT.

The V and J genes are TRBV5-1 and TRBJ2-2, with TRBD2 matching 9 bases. V was pared by 7 bases and J by 0 bases, with 4 bases of the junction left unmatched. Germline assignment: CDR1 SGHRS and CDR2 YFSETQ. The CDR3 totals 15 residues. Here the CDR3 DNA reads TGCGCCAGCGGACGACTAGCGGCGAACACCGGGGAGCTGTTTTTT. Encoded protein: CASGRLAANTGELFF.

The rearrangement uses TRBV6-6 and TRBJ1-1; D is ambiguous. There are 11 residues in the CDR3. Germline CDR1 reads MNHNY; CDR2 reads SVGAGI (reference sequence). Deletions cut 6 bases from V and 2 bases from J, with 4 bases between. Here the CDR3 DNA reads TGTGCCAGCAGGGATAACACTGAAGCTTTCTTT. It translates to CASRDNTEAFF.

This clone was seen only a few times. The chain uses TRBV11-3 and TRBJ2-7; possible D gene TRBD1, 6 bases. Germline assignment: CDR1 SGHNT and CDR2 YENEEA. V gave up 5 bases and J gave up 6 bases, with 11 bases separating them. This CDR3 region has 12 residues. The CDR3 here is CASSRGQGEQYF. For the CDR3, the DNA is TGTGCCAGCAGCCGGGGACAAGGCGAGCAGTACTTC.

The chain uses TRBV19 and TRBJ2-4; D may be TRBD1 (5 bases). Looked up from germline, CDR1 is LNHDA and CDR2 is SQIVND (reference sequence). This CDR3 spans 14 amino acids. With 4 bases removed from V and 3 bases from J, the gap between germline ends came to 10 bases. In DNA, the CDR3 is TGTGCCAGTAGTACCCAGGGTGTCAAAAACATTCAGTACTTC. This translates into CASSTQGVKNIQYF. The whole variable domain, remainder taken from reference TRBV19 and TRBJ2-4, is DGGITQSPKYLFRKEGQNVTLSCEQNLNHDAMYWYRQDPGQGLRLIYYSQIVNDFQKGDIAEGYSVSREKKESFPLTVTSAQKNPTAFYLCASSTQGVKNIQYFGAGTRLSVL.

This chain connects TRBV11-2 to TRBJ2-7; a weak D match, TRBD2 (6 bases). Looked up from germline, CDR1 is SGHAT and CDR2 is FQNNGV. Trimming shortened V by 5 bases and J by 5 bases, and 19 bases separated the two germline ends. The CDR3 extends over 15 amino acids. In nucleotides, the CDR3 is TGTGCCAGCAGCGCCCGCGGGATATGGGGCCACGAGCAGTACTTC. As protein: CASSARGIWGHEQYF.

The chain couples TRBV7-6 to TRBJ2-2; no definite D call. V was clipped by 1 base and J by 4 bases, with 10 bases between them. Germline assignment: CDR1 SGHVS and CDR2 FNYEAQ. This CDR3 is built from 15 residues. CDR3: CASSLVGELTGELFF. The DNA of the CDR3 is TGTGCCAGCAGCTTAGTAGGAGAACTCACCGGGGAGCTGTTTTTT.